The 7 T cell receptor beta chains listed next were all sequenced from one sample in a study of brain T cells in children with intractable seizures. Time point in this sample: blood from clinic visit 5 months post-surgery; TSC patient then seizure free. Assay used: immunoSEQ multiplex PCR; TCRdb lists only in-frame clones, some missing. The table has about 340,000 clones, roughly 93% seen once. Source: peripheral blood, taken about 5 months after surgery. The receptor set was obtained from a boy under three years old with tuberous sclerosis and intractable seizures.

J is TRBJ2-3 and V is TRBV20-1; unclear D gene. The CDR3 contains 10 residues. From germline, CDR1 is DFQATT and CDR2 SNEGSKA (reference sequence). The V and J ends lost 6 bases and 3 bases respectively, with 4 bases between them. The CDR3 region is CSAQTDTQYF. CDR3 nucleotides: TGCAGTGCCCAAACAGATACGCAGTATTTT.

This chain joins TRBV2 and TRBJ2-7; D uncertain. Trimming pared 6 bases from V and 4 bases from J, leaving 13 bases between. The germline CDR1 and CDR2 sequences are SNHLY and FYNNEI. The CDR3 length is 13 residues. CDR3 residues: CASSPNGLYEQYF. The CDR3 DNA reads as TGTGCCAGCAGCCCTAACGGCCTGTACGAGCAGTACTTC.

Only a few counts were recorded for this clone. The chain uses TRBV28 and TRBJ1-5; the D gene is possibly TRBD1 (6 bases). This CDR3 is 15 amino acids long. Trimming removed 5 bases at V and 0 bases at J, with 11 bases between. Germline CDR1 is MDHEN and CDR2 is SYDVKM. This CDR3 is CASSRTEFSNQPQHF. Here the CDR3 DNA reads TGTGCCAGCAGTAGGACAGAATTTAGCAATCAGCCCCAGCATTTT. Based on the CDR3 plus reference TRBV28 and TRBJ1-5, the full variable domain is DVKVTQSSRYLVKRTGEKVFLECVQDMDHENMFWYRQDPGLGLRLIYFSYDVKMKEKGDIPEGYSVSREKKERFSLILESASTNQTSMYLCASSRTEFSNQPQHFGDGTRLSIL.

The chain links TRBV15 to TRBJ2-7, with D possibly TRBD2 on 5 matching bases. CDR3 length: 18 amino acids. Germline V lookup: CDR1 LNHNV, CDR2 YYDKDF (reference sequence). The ends were cut back, 1 base at V and 0 bases at J, with 19 bases in the middle. The CDR3 is CATSRVPTLAAHSYEQYF. As DNA, the CDR3 is TGTGCCACCAGCAGAGTACCGACCCTAGCCGCGCACTCCTACGAGCAGTACTTC.

This clone has only one observation. V gene TRBV9 combines with J gene TRBJ1-1, with D possibly matching TRBD1 (6 bases). V lost 0 bases to trimming and J lost 4 bases, with 10 bases between them. From germline, CDR1 is SGDLS and CDR2 YYNGEE. CDR3 length: 14 residues. The CDR3 DNA is TGTGCCAGCAGCGTAGGGGGGCTTAGCACTGAAGCTTTCTTT. This translates into CASSVGGLSTEAFF. Full variable domain (missing parts from reference TRBV9 and TRBJ1-1): DSGVTQTPKHLITATGQRVTLRCSPRSGDLSVYWYQQSLDQGLQFLIQYYNGEERAKGNILERFSAQQFPDLHSELNLSSLELGDSALYFCASSVGGLSTEAFFGQGTRLTVV.

This clone was seen just once. The V gene is TRBV6-2 or TRBV6-3, the J gene TRBJ1-5, with TRBD1 as a possible D gene (6 bases). CDR1 is MNHEY and CDR2 is SVGEGT in the germline V gene. CDR3 length: 16 amino acids. The V end was cut by 6 bases, the J end by 6 bases, with 21 bases between. CDR3 residues: CASSPFRTKQGQPQHF. The CDR3 bases are TGTGCCAGCAGCCCATTCCGAACCAAACAGGGTCAGCCCCAGCATTTT.

This clone showed up just a few times. The chain uses TRBV11-3 and TRBJ2-5, with D unclear. The CDR3 has 14 amino acids. V was cut by 4 bases and J by 1 base, with 10 bases left in between. Germline loops: CDR1 SGHNT, CDR2 YENEEA. The CDR3 reads CASSSREAQETQYF. As DNA, the CDR3 is TGTGCCAGCAGCTCGCGTGAGGCCCAAGAGACCCAGTACTTC.